The next 20 T cell receptor beta chains were all read from a single sample in a study of CD8 T cells in Susac syndrome. RNA amounts of roughly 0.5 to 1 ug underwent reverse transcription with random hexamers. TCRdb processed the immunoSEQ multiplex PCR reads anew with MiXCR; each CDR3 protein has one entry. Of some 200,000 distinct CDR3 sequences listed, over 90% are singletons. Specimen: CD4+ T cells from PBMCs. Receptors originate from a human donor with multiple sclerosis.

The rearrangement uses TRBV7-9 and TRBJ2-2; D possibly matches TRBD1 or TRBD2 (5 bases each). Looked up from germline, CDR1 is SEHNR and CDR2 is FQNEAQ (reference sequence). The germline V and J ends were trimmed by 8 bases and 6 bases, with 13 bases remaining between them. This CDR3 has 13 residues. The CDR3 loop is CASVEGTAGELFF. Written as DNA, the CDR3 is TGTGCCAGCGTTGAGGGGACGGCCGGGGAGCTGTTTTTT. Complete variable domain (other parts from reference TRBV7-9 and TRBJ2-2): DTGVSQNPRHKITKRGQNVTFRCDPISEHNRLYWYRQTLGQGPEFLTYFQNEAQLEKSRLLSDRFSAERPKGSFSTLEIQRTEQGDSAMYLCASVEGTAGELFFGEGSRLTVL.

The rearrangement links TRBV20-1 to TRBJ2-5, with unresolved D. This CDR3 region has 14 residues. Trimming shortened V by 2 bases and J by 2 bases, and 12 bases separated the two germline ends. Germline V gene lookup returns CDR1 DFQATT and CDR2 SNEGSKA (reference sequence). CDR3 sequence reads: CSARLFGLQETQYF. The DNA of the CDR3 is TGCAGTGCTAGACTTTTCGGGCTTCAAGAGACCCAGTACTTC.

This sequence joins TRBV9 and TRBJ1-5; D is unresolved. CDR1 is SGDLS and CDR2 is YYNGEE in the germline V gene. The germline V and J ends were trimmed by 4 bases and 5 bases, with 10 bases remaining between them. This CDR3 spans 13 amino acids. The CDR3 sequence is CASSTGPYQPQHF. The CDR3 DNA is TGTGCCAGCAGCACTGGCCCGTATCAGCCCCAGCATTTT.

J is TRBJ1-2 and V is TRBV29-1; 11 bases agree with TRBD1. The CDR3 extends over 14 amino acids. Germline V gives CDR1 SQVTM, CDR2 ANQGSEA. J gave up 0 bases and V 7 bases, and 4 bases lay outside the gene matches. This CDR3 reads CSAGTGGANYGYTF. The CDR3 DNA reads TGCAGCGCCGGGACAGGGGGAGCTAACTATGGCTACACCTTC.

This clonotype was seen a single time. The chain employs TRBV30 and TRBJ2-1, with D perhaps given as TRBD1 or TRBD2 (5 bases each). CDR1 GTSNPN and CDR2 SVGIG come from the germline V gene (reference sequence). The CDR3 covers 15 residues. The V end lost 4 bases, the J end lost 0 bases, and 13 bases lay between the germline ends. The CDR3 DNA sequence: TGTGCCTGGATCCCAACAGGAGGCTCCTACAATGAGCAGTTCTTC. Residues: CAWIPTGGSYNEQFF.

This chain uses TRBV9 with TRBJ1-1; D is perhaps TRBD1 (6 bases). The CDR3 totals 12 residues. Germline V gene lookup returns CDR1 SGDLS and CDR2 YYNGEE. Trimming removed 4 bases from V and 7 bases from J, with 11 bases in between. CDR3 in DNA: TGTGCCAGCAGCATACAACAGGGTGAAGCTTTCTTT. Its protein is CASSIQQGEAFF.

This clonotype was detected once. V is TRBV20-1 and J is TRBJ2-3; D gene unclear. Germline V CDR1 and CDR2: DFQATT, SNEGSKA (reference sequence). V lost 0 bases and J 1 base, leaving 8 bases between the germline ends. The CDR3 runs 14 residues. The chain's CDR3 is CSARDPPGTDTQYF. For the CDR3, the DNA is TGCAGTGCTAGAGATCCCCCGGGCACAGATACGCAGTATTTT.

V and J are TRBV5-1 and TRBJ2-6; D not certain. CDR1 SGHRS and CDR2 YFSETQ come from the germline V gene. Between the trimmed V and J ends, which lost 4 bases and 1 base, there was a span of 6 bases. The CDR3 contains 14 residues. In DNA, the CDR3 is TGCGCCAGCAGCGGCCGGTCTGGGGCCAACGTCCTGACTTTC. It encodes CASSGRSGANVLTF.

This clonotype was observed once. The V and J genes are TRBV7-9 and TRBJ2-7; 8 bases line up with TRBD1. V lost 0 bases to trimming and J lost 2 bases; unmatched junction nucleotides: 3. The CDR3 contains 15 residues. From germline, CDR1 is SEHNR and CDR2 FQNEAQ (reference sequence). As DNA, the CDR3 is TGTGCCAGCAGCTTAGCGCAGGGGGCCACCTACGAGCAGTACTTC. Its protein product is CASSLAQGATYEQYF.

V is TRBV27 and J is TRBJ2-5, with 8 nucleotides matching TRBD1. The V segment lost 6 bases and the J segment 0 bases; nucleotides outside the gene matches: 3. CDR1 and CDR2 from the germline V gene are MNHEY and SMNVEV (reference sequence). The CDR3 is made up of 14 amino acids. This chain's CDR3 is CASRGQGHQETQYF. CDR3 in DNA: TGTGCCAGCAGAGGACAGGGCCACCAAGAGACCCAGTACTTC.

V is TRBV6-5 and J is TRBJ2-3; 7 positions agree with TRBD2. From germline, CDR1 is MNHEY and CDR2 SVGAGI. Trimming at V came to 1 base and at J to 5 bases, leaving 3 bases not matched to a gene. CDR3 length: 14 amino acids. CDR3 DNA sequence: TGTGCCAGCAGTTACTGGGGCGGGGGAGATACGCAGTATTTT. It yields the protein CASSYWGGGDTQYF.

This clonotype was detected once. The CDR3 region is CSAIVGTSGSQGYEQYF. The CDR3 DNA reads as TGCAGTGCTATCGTTGGGACTAGCGGGAGTCAGGGGTACGAGCAGTACTTC. This chain uses TRBV20-1 with TRBJ2-7; TRBD2 aligns across 14 bases. Trimming cost V 4 bases and J 4 bases; bases outside gene matches: 12. Germline CDR1 DFQATT, CDR2 SNEGSKA (reference sequence). The CDR3 is made up of 17 amino acids.

This sequence joins TRBV18 and TRBJ2-2, with 7 bases matching TRBD2. The V segment lost 3 bases and the J segment 1 base; nucleotides outside the gene matches: 2. This CDR3 region has 15 residues. From germline, CDR1 is KGHSH and CDR2 LQKENI. CDR3 protein: CASSPSGVNTGELFF. The DNA of the CDR3 is TGTGCCAGCTCACCCAGCGGGGTGAACACCGGGGAGCTGTTTTTT.

The rearrangement joins TRBV6-1 to TRBJ2-4; unclear D gene. Trimming left V 1 base short and J 0 bases short, with 7 bases between. CDR3 length: 15 residues. Germline assignment: CDR1 MNHNS and CDR2 SASEGT. CDR3 in amino acids: CASSEGLIAKNIQYF. Here the CDR3 DNA reads TGTGCCAGCAGTGAAGGTCTGATAGCCAAAAACATTCAGTACTTC.

The chain carries TRBV14 and TRBJ2-5; 10 bases are shared with TRBD1. The junction had 9 bases not matched to a gene; V was cut back by 3 bases and J by 5 bases. Germline lookup yields CDR1 SGHDN and CDR2 FVKESK. The CDR3 consists of 16 residues. CDR3 sequence (DNA): TGTGCCAGCAGCCAGGCGAGGACAGGGGGTTCTGAGACCCAGTACTTC. As protein: CASSQARTGGSETQYF. Drawing the rest from reference TRBV14 and TRBJ2-5, the complete variable domain is EAGVTQFPSHSVIEKGQTVTLRCDPISGHDNLYWYRRVMGKEIKFLLHFVKESKQDESGMPNNRFLAERTGGTYSTLKVQPAELEDSGVYFCASSQARTGGSETQYFGPGTRLLVL.

V and J are TRBV12-3 or TRBV12-4 and TRBJ2-7; D gene ambiguous. This CDR3 is 12 amino acids long. V lost 8 bases and J 0 bases, leaving 8 bases between the germline ends. The CDR3 region is CASAASSYEQYF. DNA for the CDR3: TGTGCCAGCGCCGCGAGCTCCTACGAGCAGTACTTC.

J is TRBJ2-5 and V is TRBV30; 7 nucleotides line up with TRBD2. The ends lost 1 base at V and 4 bases at J; junction bases unmatched: 12. Germline lookup yields CDR1 GTSNPN and CDR2 SVGIG (reference sequence). This CDR3 is 16 amino acids long. CDR3 nucleotides: TGTGCCTGGAGTGAGGTGGGGGGGGGTCCCCGAGAGACCCAGTACTTC. Its protein product is CAWSEVGGGPRETQYF.

The gene calls are TRBV20-1 and TRBJ2-7, with 9 nucleotides matching TRBD1. CDR1 DFQATT and CDR2 SNEGSKA come from the germline V gene (reference sequence). The CDR3 runs to 16 residues. Losses at the gene ends were 3 bases for V and 2 bases for J; bases not matched to a gene: 11. This chain's CDR3 is CSARSQGAPTPYEQYF. CDR3 nucleotides: TGCAGTGCTAGGTCACAGGGGGCCCCAACCCCCTACGAGCAGTACTTC.

This clonotype was detected only once. V is TRBV29-1 and J is TRBJ2-7, with 10 bases that match TRBD2. Germline CDR1 and CDR2: SQVTM and ANQGSEA. The J segment lost 2 bases and the V segment lost 4 bases, leaving 2 bases of the junction unmatched. This CDR3 comprises 13 residues. CDR3 nucleotides: TGCAGCGTTGGGACTAGCGGCCCCTACGAGCAGTACTTC. It encodes CSVGTSGPYEQYF.

This clonotype has a single count. V gene TRBV5-1 combines with J gene TRBJ2-3, with TRBD2 matching over 15 bases. V shed 4 bases and J 5 bases; nucleotides not matched to a gene: 2. The germline CDR1 and CDR2 sequences are SGHRS and YFSETQ. This CDR3 has 15 amino acids. The CDR3 here is CASSGTSGGIDTQYF. Written as DNA, the CDR3 is TGCGCCAGCAGCGGGACTAGCGGGGGGATAGATACGCAGTATTTT. The full variable domain, rest sourced from reference TRBV5-1 and TRBJ2-3, is KAGVTQTPRYLIKTRGQQVTLSCSPISGHRSVSWYQQTPGQGLQFLFEYFSETQRNKGNFPGRFSGRQFSNSRSEMNVSTLELGDSALYLCASSGTSGGIDTQYFGPGTRLTVL.